Here is one TCR beta chain with its context. Antigen: not known. This record comes from a study of vaccination effects on CD4 cells after COVID-19. Sequenced by immunoSEQ multiplex PCR; TCRdb stores in-frame clones only, minus some. The repertoire holds about 33,000 clones, approximately 78% seen once, with 15% to 20% in the top ten. Trimming removed 0 bases at V and 5 bases at J, with 15 bases between. The CDR3 sequence is 15 residues long. CDR1 is SGHDT and CDR2 is YYEEEE in the germline V gene. Using viral peptide pools, the ViraFEST assay grew out antigen-specific CD4+ T cells prior to sequencing. Following culture for nine to ten days, CD4+ T cells were isolated. According to PCR results, the person was infected with SARS-CoV-2 between March and December 2020.

This chain links TRBV5-6 with TRBJ2-7, with D tentatively TRBD1 (6 bases). The clonotype comes from a human donor who had a prior SARS-CoV-2 infection. The sequencing here drew on CD4+ T cells from PBMCs cultured with HCoV-NL63 spike peptides, taken before COVID-19 vaccination. The CDR3 DNA sequence: TGTGCCAGCAGCTTGGTTCGGGCAGGGGCGGACGAGCAGTACTTC. Amino acid sequence: CASSLVRAGADEQYF.